This TCR beta chain was retrieved from a study of T cells in Graves' hyperthyroidism and ophthalmopathy. Regarding the study as a whole: Peripheral blood also featured most of the thyroid clonotypes expanded above 0.001. A model built on 13 V-J features separated ophthalmopathy from stable hyperthyroidism.

Diagnoses used clinical symptoms, serum thyroxine and TRAb, thyroid ultrasound and orbital computed tomography. The authors took PBMCs from 10 ml fresh peripheral blood. The source material, RNA transcripts, was used to amplify TCR beta CDR3 regions. With the HTBI primer set, the TCR CDR3 went through a first round of RT-PCR. TCRdb recomputed calls from the multiplex PCR reads with MiXCR, one row per CDR3 protein. The data hold about 640,000 distinct CDR3 sequences, with 20% to 25% observed a single time. About this clonotype: The target antigen is unknown.

Per the germline V gene, CDR1 is SGHRS and CDR2 is YFSETQ. V shed 4 bases and J 0 bases; nucleotides not matched to a gene: 9. The CDR3 spans 16 residues. The sample was blood. The V and J genes are TRBV5-1 and TRBJ1-1, with 7 bases aligning to TRBD1. This receptor was obtained from a man aged 25 to 45 with Graves' ophthalmopathy. This CDR3 is CASSRGSTGLNTEAFF. DNA of the CDR3: TGCGCCAGCAGCCGGGGGTCGACAGGGTTGAACACTGAAGCTTTCTTT.